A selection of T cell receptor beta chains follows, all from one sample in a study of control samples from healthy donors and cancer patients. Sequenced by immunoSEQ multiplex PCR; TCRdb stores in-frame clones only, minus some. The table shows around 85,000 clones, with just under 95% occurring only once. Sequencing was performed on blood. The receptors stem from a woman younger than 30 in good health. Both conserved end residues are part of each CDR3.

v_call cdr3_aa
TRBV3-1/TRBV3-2 CASSPLWRSTNEKLFF
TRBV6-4 CASSDVAGTDTQYF
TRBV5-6 CASNFLDQETQYF
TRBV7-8 CASRSVSGNTIYF
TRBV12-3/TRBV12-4 CASSLGFPGYTF
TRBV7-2 CASSPDPGAQQYF
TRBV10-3 CATLAGGSYEQYF
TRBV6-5 CASSTDITTREQYF
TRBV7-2 CASSFRTGVNTGELFF
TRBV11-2 CASSLPYGSTGELFF
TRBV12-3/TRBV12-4 CASSLGDWELFF
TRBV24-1 CATSEVAGEGRNEQFF
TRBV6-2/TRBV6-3 CASSVGSGPYSPLHF
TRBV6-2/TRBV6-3 CASSYTYGAFF
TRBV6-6 CASGGRFYGYTF
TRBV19 CASSIDGPGMNTIYF
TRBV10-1 CASSDGTSGGPSFYNEQFF
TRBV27 CASSSLDIPYNEQFF
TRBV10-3 CAISGQGAGELFF
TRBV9 CASSRGQGDYGYTF
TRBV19 CATKQQGGQETQYF
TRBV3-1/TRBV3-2 CASSQDYVGGRVCCGYTF
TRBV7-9 CASSAGRGQPQHF
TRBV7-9 CASSARLAGANNEQFF
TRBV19 CASSGTGQAQETQYF
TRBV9 CASSVGQGSFTEAFF
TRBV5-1 CASSLVGTLNEKLFF
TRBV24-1 CATSDRTAYGYTF
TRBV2 CASSGEAGSQPQHF
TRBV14 CASSHRWGKAYEQYF
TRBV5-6 CASSDGTVVAGDVTQYF
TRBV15 CATSRDWRKQYF
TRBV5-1 CASTLSGGMTDTQYF
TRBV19 CASSISGAVMNTEAFF
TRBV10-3 CATRTSGRYEQYF
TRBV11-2 CASSLRGSSEQYF
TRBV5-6 CASSRGTGELFYGYTF
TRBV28 CASSSRQGNQPQHF
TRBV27 CASSLSRLAGGLKPRETQYF
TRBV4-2 CASSQDGKAFF
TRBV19 CASSILPTGIGNEQFF
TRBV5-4 CASSPGTASGANVLTF
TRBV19 CASSTTRQGETQYF
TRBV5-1 CASSLTADITQYF
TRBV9 CASSGGGRETQYF
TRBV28 CASRGTSGSYEQYF
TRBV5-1 CASSLSLDRVHEQYF
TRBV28 CASSLVYRTYYNEQYF
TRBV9 CASSALAGGGGEQYF
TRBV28 CAIRGGGTDTQYF
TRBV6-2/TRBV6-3 CASSPTPPLTDTQYF
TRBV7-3 CASSLSRNNEQFF
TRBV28 CASSWLPYEQYF
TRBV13 CAGGGQPTEAFF
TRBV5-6 CASSLVMASKNYEQYF
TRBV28 CASSPPRSNEQFF
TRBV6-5 CASRSSGAYNEQFF
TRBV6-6 CASSSQGAGQPQHF
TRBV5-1 CASRRRGGTGELFF
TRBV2 CASSEERLGATEAFF